A selection of T cell receptor beta chains follows, all from one sample in a study of blood T cell repertoires in COVID-19. Produced via immunoSEQ multiplex PCR; TCRdb's table is partial and in-frame only. The sample lists roughly 380,000 clones; 89% were seen once. The material sequenced was peripheral blood. The source of these receptors is a woman between 40 and 55 years old with COVID-19, enrolled during active disease. Each CDR3 is given with its conserved first and last residue. The D gene is left open where the match is weak. Clone size is stated in some rows and not others, as once, few, many or a class when expanded.

cdr3_nt cdr3_aa v_call d_call j_call clone_size
TGTGCCAGCAGTTCCAGGGGAATGAACACTGAAGCTTTCTTT CASSSRGMNTEAFF TRBV6-1 - TRBJ1-1 -
TGTGCCAGCAGTGCCATGGGACAGGGGGCCGGGGATACGCAGTATTTT CASSAMGQGAGDTQYF TRBV6-1 TRBD1 TRBJ2-3 -
TGTGCTAGTGGTTTGGTAGCCGGGGGCAATCAGCCCCAGCATTTT CASGLVAGGNQPQHF TRBV12-5 - TRBJ1-5 -
TGTGCCAGCAGCGATGACAGGGCGTTCACAGATACGCAGTATTTT CASSDDRAFTDTQYF TRBV7-9 TRBD1 TRBJ2-3 -
TGTGCCAGTAGTCCCGGGGAGGGTTACTACGAGCAGTACTTC CASSPGEGYYEQYF TRBV19 TRBD2 TRBJ2-7 -
TGTGCCAGCAGCATCCGGACAGGGAAGATCTTGAACACTGAAGCTTTCTTT CASSIRTGKILNTEAFF TRBV7-8 TRBD1 TRBJ1-1 -
TGTGCCACCAGTGACCCGAGAGGAGGGTTCGACGAGCAGTACTTC CATSDPRGGFDEQYF TRBV24-1 - TRBJ2-7 -
TGTGCCAGCAGTTTCTACCACAGGGGGCGGTTTGGCACAGATACGCAGTATTTT CASSFYHRGRFGTDTQYF TRBV27 TRBD1 TRBJ2-3 -
TGTGCCAGCAGTTCCCGGGAGGTGGGAAAACTGTTTTTT CASSSREVGKLFF TRBV27 - TRBJ1-4 -
TGTGCCAGCGGCGGGGGGGCAGATACGCAGTATTTT CASGGGADTQYF TRBV9 TRBD2 TRBJ2-3 -
TGTGCCAGCAGCGACGGGGATTCACCCCTCCACTTT CASSDGDSPLHF TRBV7-2 - TRBJ1-6 -
TGTGCCAGTACCCCGCTCGGGACATTACGCACAGATACGCAGTATTTT CASTPLGTLRTDTQYF TRBV19 - TRBJ2-3 -
TGTGCCAGCAGCGCGACTAGCGGGAGAGGGGATACGCAGTATTTT CASSATSGRGDTQYF TRBV7-2 TRBD2 TRBJ2-3 -
TGTGCCAGCAGTTACCGCGGACAGGGGATGATAGAGACCCAGTACTTC CASSYRGQGMIETQYF TRBV6-2/TRBV6-3 TRBD1 TRBJ2-5 -
TGCGCCAGCAGCCAAGATAGACTAGCCCCCGGGGAGCTGTTTTTT CASSQDRLAPGELFF TRBV4-3 TRBD2 TRBJ2-2 -
TGTGCCAGCACAGAACAGGGGACTGGAAACACCATATATTTT CASTEQGTGNTIYF TRBV2 TRBD1 TRBJ1-3 -
TGTGCCAGCAGTTACTTCCCTAGTAACACCGGGGAGCTGTTTTTT CASSYFPSNTGELFF TRBV6-5 - TRBJ2-2 -
TGTGCCAGCAGCCAAAAGGGGGTCGGCGGGGAGCTGTTTTTT CASSQKGVGGELFF TRBV3-1/TRBV3-2 - TRBJ2-2 once
TGCGCCAGCAGCCAACTGACAGGGTCGGATTCACCCCTCCACTTT CASSQLTGSDSPLHF TRBV4-3 TRBD1 TRBJ1-6 -
TGTGCCAGCAGCTTACGGGTCAGCATGGAGGGCTATGGCTACACCTTC CASSLRVSMEGYGYTF TRBV7-9 - TRBJ1-2 many
TGTGCCAGCAGCTTTACAGGGTATAGCAATCAGCCCCAGCATTTT CASSFTGYSNQPQHF TRBV27 - TRBJ1-5 -
TGCGCCAGCAGCTCAGTAGACAGGGGAGAGGGGACTGTGGGAGGCTACACCTTC CASSSVDRGEGTVGGYTF TRBV4-3 TRBD1 TRBJ1-2 -
TGTGCCAGCAGCTTGGAGGGTTTGTCTGAAGCTTTCTTT CASSLEGLSEAFF TRBV7-9 - TRBJ1-1 -
TGTGCCAGCAGTGAAGATCGGTGGGGCCTAAGCTCCTACGAGCAGTACTTC CASSEDRWGLSSYEQYF TRBV6-1 - TRBJ2-7 -